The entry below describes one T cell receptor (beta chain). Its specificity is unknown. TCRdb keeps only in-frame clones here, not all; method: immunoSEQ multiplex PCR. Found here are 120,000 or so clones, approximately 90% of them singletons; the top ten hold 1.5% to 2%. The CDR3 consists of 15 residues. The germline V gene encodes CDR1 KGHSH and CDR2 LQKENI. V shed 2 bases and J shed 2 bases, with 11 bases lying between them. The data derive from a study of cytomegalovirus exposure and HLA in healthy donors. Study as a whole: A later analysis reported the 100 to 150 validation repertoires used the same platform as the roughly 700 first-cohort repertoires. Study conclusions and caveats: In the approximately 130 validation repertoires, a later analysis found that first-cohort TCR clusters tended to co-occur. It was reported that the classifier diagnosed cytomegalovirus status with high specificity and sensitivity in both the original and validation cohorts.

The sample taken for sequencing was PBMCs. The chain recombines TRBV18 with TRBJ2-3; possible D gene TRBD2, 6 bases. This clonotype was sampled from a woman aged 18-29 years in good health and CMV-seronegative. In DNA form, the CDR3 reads TGTGCCAGCTCACCATCGGGAGCTACCACAGATACGCAGTATTTT. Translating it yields CASSPSGATTDTQYF.